A single TCR beta chain is shown here with its context. The entry originates in a study of blood T cell repertoires in COVID-19. Study as a whole: COVID-19 samples collected from the United States, Italy and Spain covered acute and convalescent phases. PBMCs, B-cell-depleted T cells, or T cells provided the cDNA or gDNA that made up the material.

Sequenced by immunoSEQ multiplex PCR; TCRdb stores in-frame clones only, minus some. The top ten hold approximately 20% of the sample, which has 90,000 or so clones, around 85% seen once. The sample was peripheral blood. This clonotype was sampled from an older woman with COVID-19, enrolled during active disease.

CDR3 protein: CASSPLSGHETQYF. The CDR3 DNA is TGTGCCAGCAGCCCGTTAAGTGGCCATGAGACCCAGTACTTC. The chain carries TRBV7-2 and TRBJ2-5; no definite D call. Germline CDR1 and CDR2: SGHTA and FQGNSA. The length of the CDR3 is 14 residues. Between the trimmed V and J ends, which lost 5 bases and 5 bases, there was a span of 15 bases.